This TCR beta chain was documented in a study of esophageal squamous cell carcinoma under preoperative chemotherapy. Time point defined: before preoperative PTX-NDP chemotherapy. Preoperative chemotherapy with paclitaxel-nedaplatin was given to patients before surgery. Study-wide results and limits: Paclitaxel-nedaplatin therapy caused immediate, substantial clonotype frequency changes.

TCRdb reprocessed the PCR reads with MiXCR, giving one entry per CDR3 protein. The table has about 16,000 distinct CDR3 sequences, just under 50% seen once. In this sample, this clonotype turned up many times. Its antigen remains unknown. The germline V gene encodes CDR1 MNHNS and CDR2 SASEGT. This CDR3 has 16 residues. The V gene end was trimmed by 5 bases and the J gene end by 4 bases; junction bases not matched to a gene: 12. The rearrangement links TRBV6-1 to TRBJ2-3; TRBD1 matches 7 bases. The sequence was collected from a human donor with esophageal squamous cell carcinoma. The donor label of this sample is uncertain. The specimen was obtained from a patient given preoperative chemotherapy. CDR3 sequence reads: CASSRNQGDGADTQYF. The CDR3, as DNA: TGTGCCAGCAGTCGCAACCAGGGGGACGGGGCAGATACGCAGTATTTT.